What follows are 26 T cell receptor beta chains derived from one specimen sequenced in a study of cytomegalovirus exposure and HLA in healthy donors. It was with 60 Vbeta and 13 Jbeta primers that the PCR ran. Data came from immunoSEQ multiplex PCR; TCRdb stores just in-frame clones and leaves some out. The table has 200,000 to 250,000 clones, 70% to 80% seen once. The sample was PBMCs. Receptor source: a male donor in good health and CMV-seronegative.

The chain uses TRBV7-2 and TRBJ2-2; D gene ambiguous. The CDR3 spans 14 residues. V lost 3 bases and J 4 bases, leaving 9 bases between the germline ends. The V gene's germline CDR1 is SGHTA and CDR2 FQGNSA. Here the CDR3 DNA reads TGTGCCAGCAGCTTCGCTAGTCGCACCGGGGAGCTGTTTTTT. It yields the protein CASSFASRTGELFF.

Comments on this clone: One end of the junction is discordant with germline, which a read error may explain. The chain is built from TRBV7-9 and TRBJ2-1, with 10 positions matching TRBD2. The CDR3 spans 17 residues. The germline CDR1 and CDR2 sequences are SEHNR and FQNEAQ (reference sequence). The DNA for the CDR3 is TGTTCCAGCAGCTCGGACGTCGGACTAGCGGACTACAATGAGCAGTTCTTC. Translating it yields CSSSSDVGLADYNEQFF.

The genes are TRBV6-5 and TRBJ2-1; 12 bases are shared with TRBD2. CDR1 and CDR2 from the germline V gene are MNHEY and SVGAGI. The CDR3 contains 15 residues. The V gene end was trimmed by 6 bases and the J gene end by 5 bases; junction bases not matched to a gene: 5. The CDR3: CASSKGLAGNNEQFF. The CDR3 DNA sequence: TGTGCCAGCAGCAAGGGACTAGCGGGTAACAATGAGCAGTTCTTC.

The CDR3 region is CSASVRNEKLFF. In DNA form, the CDR3 reads TGCAGCGCTTCCGTCCGGAATGAAAAACTGTTTTTT. This rearrangement joins TRBV29-1 to TRBJ1-4; D is ambiguous. Trimming removed 7 bases at V and 5 bases at J, with 11 bases between. The length of the CDR3 is 12 residues. Per germline, CDR1 SQVTM and CDR2 ANQGSEA. The full variable domain, its missing parts supplied by reference TRBV29-1 and TRBJ1-4, is SAVISQKPSRDICQRGTSLTIQCQVDSQVTMMFWYRQQPGQSLTLIATANQGSEATYESGFVIDKFPISRPNLTFSTLTVSNMSPEDSSIYLCSASVRNEKLFFGSGTQLSVL.

The chain couples TRBV28 to TRBJ1-3, with 12 bases identical to TRBD1. The CDR3 has 16 amino acids. The ends lost 5 bases at V and 3 bases at J; junction bases unmatched: 5. Germline CDR1 MDHEN, CDR2 SYDVKM. CDR3: CASSTRDRGLGNTIYF. CDR3 in DNA: TGTGCCAGCAGTACGCGGGACAGGGGGCTTGGAAACACCATATATTTT.

The V call is TRBV7-8, the J call TRBJ2-3; D is unresolved. The CDR3 covers 11 residues. Trimming removed 8 bases at V and 4 bases at J, with 7 bases between. CDR1 and CDR2 from the germline V gene are SGHVS and FQNEAQ. The DNA of the CDR3 is TGTGCCAGCCGTCAGGCAGATACGCAGTATTTT. Protein: CASRQADTQYF.

The gene calls are TRBV2 and TRBJ1-5; 8 bases are shared with TRBD1. Per germline, CDR1 SNHLY and CDR2 FYNNEI. The CDR3 extends over 15 amino acids. Unmatched junction bases numbered 7, after V lost 7 bases and J lost 2 bases. The CDR3 region has the DNA TGTGCCAGCACCCTCGGACAGGGTGGCAATCAGCCCCAGCATTTT. This gives the protein CASTLGQGGNQPQHF.

As to this clone: One end of the junction is discordant with germline, which a read error may explain. This chain links TRBV7-7 with TRBJ2-3; TRBD2 aligns across 7 bases. The CDR3 is 14 residues long. Germline CDR1 reads SSHAT; CDR2 reads FNYEAQ (reference sequence). The DNA for the CDR3 is TGTGCTAGCAGCTCGACTAGCTCTCCAGATACGCAGTATTTT. The encoded protein is CASSSTSSPDTQYF.

This rearrangement joins TRBV27 to TRBJ2-2; tentatively, D is TRBD1 (8 bases). This CDR3 region has 18 residues. V shed 4 bases and J shed 4 bases, with 22 bases lying between them. The germline CDR1 and CDR2 sequences are MNHEY and SMNVEV (reference sequence). Here the CDR3 reads CASSSYLQGGGGTGELFF. Written as DNA, the CDR3 is TGTGCCAGCAGTTCCTACCTACAGGGGGGAGGGGGCACCGGGGAGCTGTTTTTT.

The V and J genes are TRBV7-2 and TRBJ1-2; a weak D match, TRBD1 (6 bases). The germline V gene has CDR1 SGHTA and CDR2 FQGNSA. Trimming removed 1 base at V and 4 bases at J, with 10 bases between. The CDR3 runs 14 residues. The CDR3 loop reads CASSLVGGVYGYTF. The DNA of the CDR3 is TGTGCCAGCAGCTTAGTAGGGGGAGTCTATGGCTACACCTTC. The entire variable domain, with the rest obtained from reference TRBV7-2 and TRBJ1-2, is as follows: GAGVSQSPSNKVTEKGKDVELRCDPISGHTALYWYRQSLGQGLEFLIYFQGNSAPDKSGLPSDRFSAERTGGSVSTLTIQRTQQEDSAVYLCASSLVGGVYGYTFGSGTRLTVV.

V is TRBV6-1 and J is TRBJ1-1; no clear D. CDR3 length: 16 amino acids. Germline CDR1 MNHNS, CDR2 SASEGT. The V end was cut by 1 base, the J end by 0 bases, with 12 bases between. The CDR3 DNA reads TGTGCCAGCAGTGAAGAATTTTGGCAGGTGAACACTGAAGCTTTCTTT. This translates into CASSEEFWQVNTEAFF.

V usage is TRBV5-1 and J usage is TRBJ2-3; tentative D call: TRBD1 (5 bases). The CDR3 runs to 15 residues. Trimming took 3 bases from V and 5 from J, leaving 16 bases between them. CDR1 is SGHRS, CDR2 YFSETQ, per germline. This chain's CDR3 is CASSSLGLRGDTQYF. The CDR3, as DNA: TGCGCCAGCAGCTCACTGGGCCTTAGGGGAGATACGCAGTATTTT. Based on the CDR3 plus reference TRBV5-1 and TRBJ2-3, the full variable domain is KAGVTQTPRYLIKTRGQQVTLSCSPISGHRSVSWYQQTPGQGLQFLFEYFSETQRNKGNFPGRFSGRQFSNSRSEMNVSTLELGDSALYLCASSSLGLRGDTQYFGPGTRLTVL.

The chain employs TRBV4-1 and TRBJ2-7; 9 bases agree with TRBD2. This CDR3 region has 17 residues. CDR1 and CDR2 (germline): MGHRA, YSYEKL. V shed 0 bases, J shed 1 base, and the junction held 7 bases outside the gene matches. CDR3 sequence reads: CASSQDRASGISYEQYF. In DNA, the CDR3 is TGCGCCAGCAGCCAAGACCGGGCTAGCGGGATATCCTACGAGCAGTACTTC.

Concerning this clone: The sample contains more than one DNA sequence encoding this CDR3. The chain carries TRBV18 and TRBJ2-7; 7 bases fit TRBD1. CDR1 and CDR2 (germline): KGHSH, LQKENI. The ends lost 2 bases at V and 2 bases at J; junction bases unmatched: 3. The CDR3 contains 14 residues. The CDR3 region has the DNA TGTGCCAGCTCACCAGGGACAGCTACCTACGAGCAGTACTTC. It specifies CASSPGTATYEQYF. Supplemented by reference TRBV18 and TRBJ2-7, the full variable domain reads NAGVMQNPRHLVRRRGQEARLRCSPMKGHSHVYWYRQLPEEGLKFMVYLQKENIIDESGMPKERFSAEFPKEGPSILRIQQVVRGDSAAYFCASSPGTATYEQYFGPGTRLTVT.

The chain uses TRBV29-1 and TRBJ2-5; D perhaps matches TRBD2 (5 bases). The assigned J gene may be wrong: the sequence end matches TRBJ2-7 better. CDR1 is SQVTM, CDR2 ANQGSEA, per germline. The CDR3 covers 12 residues. The CDR3 DNA reads as TGCAGCGTTGAAGCTACTAGCTACGAGCAGTACTTC. Protein: CSVEATSYEQYF.

This sequence joins TRBV15 and TRBJ1-2, with 7 bases fitting TRBD1. Germline V gene sequence: CDR1 LNHNV, CDR2 YYDKDF (reference sequence). The CDR3 sequence is 14 residues long. After removal of 5 bases from V and 8 bases from J, the junction contained 11 bases not matched to a gene. CDR3 DNA sequence: TGTGCCACCAGCGAAAGAGGGGGCGCGGGGGGCTACACCTTC. It encodes CATSERGGAGGYTF.

J is TRBJ1-2 and V is TRBV10-3, with D maybe TRBD1 (6 bases). The germline V gene encodes CDR1 ENHRY and CDR2 SYGVKD. The V end was cut by 7 bases, the J end by 4 bases, with 16 bases between. The CDR3 runs to 14 residues. CDR3 amino acids: CAIKDDRTSYGYTF. In nucleotides, the CDR3 is TGTGCCATCAAGGACGACAGGACCTCCTATGGCTACACCTTC.

In nucleotides, the CDR3 is TGTGCCAGCAGGTTAACAGGAAATAGCAATCAGCCCCAGCATTTT. Encoded protein: CASRLTGNSNQPQHF. This chain connects TRBV6-5 to TRBJ1-5, with a weak D call TRBD1 (5 bases). The length of the CDR3 is 15 residues. Germline V CDR1 and CDR2: MNHEY, SVGAGI. V was shortened by 6 bases and J by 0 bases, with 12 bases between the two germline ends.

This clone was counted a single time. This chain links TRBV19 with TRBJ2-1, with 7 bases lining up with TRBD2. The trim removed 5 bases at V and 2 bases at J, leaving 3 bases unmatched. CDR1 and CDR2 from the germline V gene are LNHDA and SQIVND (reference sequence). The CDR3 has 14 residues. The CDR3 nucleotides are TGTGCCAGTAGTTGGGGGAGGGCCTACAATGAGCAGTTCTTC. Protein: CASSWGRAYNEQFF.

The chain employs TRBV6-1 and TRBJ2-2; 7 nucleotides agree with TRBD1. Trimming at V came to 6 bases and at J to 7 bases, leaving 11 bases not matched to a gene. The CDR3 is 15 residues long. Germline V gene lookup returns CDR1 MNHNS and CDR2 SASEGT. CDR3 DNA sequence: TGTGCCAGCAGGGCCCCGACAGGGATCCACGGGGAGCTGTTTTTT. Translated, it gives CASRAPTGIHGELFF.

The V and J genes are TRBV6-5 and TRBJ2-7; D is perhaps TRBD2 (5 bases). The ends were cut back, 5 bases at V and 4 bases at J, with 15 bases in the middle. This CDR3 comprises 14 residues. In germline, CDR1 is MNHEY, CDR2 SVGAGI. As DNA, the CDR3 is TGTGCCAGCAGTCCATCCGGGGTGAAATACGAGCAGTACTTC. It specifies CASSPSGVKYEQYF.

The chain combines TRBV18 with TRBJ2-3; 11 bases align to TRBD2. This CDR3 comprises 17 residues. CDR1 is KGHSH and CDR2 is LQKENI in the germline V gene. V dropped 0 bases and J dropped 2; count of bases not matched to a gene: 4. The CDR3 DNA reads as TGTGCCAGCTCACCACCGGGGACTAGCGGAACCACAGATACGCAGTATTTT. Its translation: CASSPPGTSGTTDTQYF.

The rearrangement joins TRBV4-1 to TRBJ2-3; 11 nucleotides match TRBD2. The CDR3 has 15 amino acids. Germline CDR1 and CDR2: MGHRA and YSYEKL. J was trimmed by 7 bases and V by 5 bases; bases with no gene match: 8. CDR3 residues: CASSFTSGSGYTQYF. CDR3 sequence (DNA): TGCGCCAGCAGCTTCACTAGCGGGAGCGGATATACGCAGTATTTT.

This clone was observed a few times. The V gene is TRBV6-5, the J gene TRBJ2-7, with D possibly matching TRBD1 (6 bases). This CDR3 region has 14 residues. Germline V CDR1 and CDR2: MNHEY, SVGAGI. The germline V and J ends were trimmed by 5 bases and 6 bases, with 17 bases remaining between them. The CDR3 DNA reads as TGTGCCAGCAGTCCCCCCGGACAGAGTGCCGAGCAGTACTTC. Protein: CASSPPGQSAEQYF.

The chain joins TRBV5-1 to TRBJ1-2; 7 bases fit TRBD1. The V gene's germline CDR1 is SGHRS and CDR2 YFSETQ. The CDR3 is made up of 14 amino acids. Trimming removed 4 bases from V and 4 bases from J; junction bases left unmatched: 7. This chain's CDR3 is CASSVRQGRYGYTF. Written as DNA, the CDR3 is TGCGCCAGCAGCGTTAGACAGGGACGCTATGGCTACACCTTC.

The V call is TRBV30, the J call TRBJ2-2; a possible D gene is TRBD1 (6 bases). Germline CDR1 reads GTSNPN; CDR2 reads SVGIG (reference sequence). The CDR3 length is 16 residues. Trimming removed 0 bases at V and 1 base at J, with 12 bases between. CDR3 DNA sequence: TGTGCCTGGAGTGTCCTCCAGGGGTGGAACACCGGGGAGCTGTTTTTT. This codes for CAWSVLQGWNTGELFF.